A selection of T cell receptor beta chains follows, all from one sample in a study of brain metastases from non-small cell lung cancer. The method was immunoSEQ multiplex PCR; TCRdb's version includes in-frame clones alone and lacks a portion of them. The sample lists about 1,600 clones; under 90% were seen once. Sequences were obtained from primary lung tumor tissue. The source is a donor at least 40 years old with non-small cell lung cancer. The CDR3 runs from the conserved cysteine through the conserved F or W. A D gene is named only where the DNA matches it firmly. Clone size appears in some rows only: once, few, many, or a class for an expanded clone.

CASSPDRVGGYTF	TGTGCCAGCAGCCCCGACAGGGTAGGTGGCTACACCTTC	.	TRBD1	13	TRBV5-4	TRBJ1-2
CASKATDSPREQYF	TGTGCCAGCAAGGCGACAGACTCGCCGCGGGAGCAGTACTTC	.	.	14	TRBV2	TRBJ2-7
CATSEAARGETQYF	TGTGCCACCAGTGAAGCGGCGAGGGGAGAGACCCAGTACTTC	.	.	14	TRBV24-1	TRBJ2-5
CASSAPGRNSQVFF	TGTGCCAGCAGCGCCCCAGGACGGAACTCCCAGGTGTTTTTT	.	.	14	TRBV3-1/TRBV3-2	TRBJ1-4
CASSYSPLYEQYF	TGTGCCAGCAGTTACTCTCCCTTATACGAGCAGTACTTC	.	.	13	TRBV6-5	TRBJ2-7
CASSRGTVPSYEQYF	TGTGCCAGCAGCCGAGGGACAGTCCCCTCCTACGAGCAGTACTTC	.	TRBD1	15	TRBV14	TRBJ2-7
CAMGGGSAEAFF	TGTGCCATGGGAGGGGGCAGCGCTGAAGCTTTCTTT	.	TRBD1	12	TRBV10-3	TRBJ1-1
CASSQETQYF	TGTGCCAGCAGCCAAGAGACCCAGTACTTC	.	.	10	TRBV3-1/TRBV3-2	TRBJ2-5
CASSPEHFSDEQFF	TGTGCCAGCAGCCCGGAGCACTTTAGTGATGAGCAGTTCTTC	hyperexpanded	.	14	TRBV11-3	TRBJ2-1
CASSPGPSNQPQHF	TGTGCCAGCTCACCGGGACCGAGCAATCAGCCCCAGCATTTT	.	.	14	TRBV18	TRBJ1-5
CAWRIAGIIDNEQFF	TGTGCCTGGAGGATAGCGGGGATAATCGACAATGAGCAGTTCTTC	.	TRBD2	15	TRBV30	TRBJ2-1
CASRGQTTNSYEQYF	TGTGCCAGCAGGGGACAGACTACAAACTCCTACGAGCAGTACTTC	.	TRBD1	15	TRBV13	TRBJ2-7
CASGTRTSGSNEQFF	TGTGCCAGCGGGACTCGGACTAGCGGTAGCAATGAGCAGTTCTTC	.	TRBD2	15	TRBV27	TRBJ2-1
CASTLRGRNYGYTF	TGTGCCAGCACCCTCCGAGGGCGGAACTATGGCTACACCTTC	.	.	14	TRBV28	TRBJ1-2
CASSLIPVETQYF	TGTGCCAGCAGTTTAATTCCCGTGGAGACCCAGTACTTC	once	.	13	TRBV27	TRBJ2-5
CASSVGEGFKNIQYF	TGTGCCAGCAGCGTAGGAGAGGGATTCAAAAACATTCAGTACTTC	.	.	15	TRBV9	TRBJ2-4
CATSNRGLSYGYTF	TGTGCCACCAGCAACCGGGGACTGAGCTATGGCTACACCTTC	few	.	14	TRBV15	TRBJ1-2
CASSWTGEWQPQHF	TGTGCCAGCAGTTGGACAGGGGAATGGCAGCCCCAGCATTTT	.	TRBD1	14	TRBV2	TRBJ1-5
CASTGGGGPYEQYF	TGTGCCAGCACCGGTGGGGGAGGACCCTACGAGCAGTACTTC	.	.	14	TRBV18	TRBJ2-7
CASSSSLGNQPQHF	TGTGCCAGCAGCTCCTCTCTAGGCAATCAGCCCCAGCATTTT	.	.	14	TRBV7-2	TRBJ1-5
CASTEGATTEAFF	TGTGCCAGCACCGAGGGGGCGACCACTGAAGCTTTCTTT	.	TRBD1	13	TRBV2	TRBJ1-1
CASSRQGSYGYTF	TGTGCCAGTAGTAGGCAGGGGTCCTATGGCTACACCTTC	.	.	13	TRBV19	TRBJ1-2
CASSGLKDNEQFF	TGTGCCAGCTCAGGGCTGAAGGACAATGAGCAGTTCTTC	.	.	13	TRBV18	TRBJ2-1
CASRADRVSYEQYF	TGTGCCAGTAGAGCTGACAGAGTCTCCTACGAGCAGTACTTC	.	.	14	TRBV19	TRBJ2-7
CASSEGGAVANYGYTF	TGTGCCAGCAGCGAAGGGGGGGCGGTGGCTAACTATGGCTACACCTTC	.	.	16	TRBV7-8	TRBJ1-2
CASRAVNEKLFF	TGCGCCAGCAGGGCAGTTAATGAAAAACTGTTTTTT	.	.	12	TRBV5-1	TRBJ1-4
CASSLYGQSGEKLFF	TGTGCCAGCAGCTTATACGGACAGTCAGGAGAAAAACTGTTTTTT	.	.	15	TRBV7-2	TRBJ1-4
CASSSGELAGYNEQFF	TGTGCCAGCAGTTCCGGGGAGCTAGCGGGCTACAATGAGCAGTTCTTC	.	TRBD2	16	TRBV28	TRBJ2-1
CATSDPGEEVRGYTF	TGTGCCACCAGTGACCCTGGGGAGGAGGTTCGAGGCTACACCTTC	.	.	15	TRBV24-1	TRBJ1-2
CASSQGHTEAFF	TGTGCCAGCAGCCAAGGACACACTGAAGCTTTCTTT	.	.	12	TRBV4-2	TRBJ1-1
CSATQGGEQYF	TGCAGTGCTACACAGGGGGGCGAGCAGTACTTC	.	TRBD1	11	TRBV20-1	TRBJ2-7
CASMGTQSYEQYF	TGTGCCAGTATGGGGACACAGTCCTACGAGCAGTACTTC	.	.	13	TRBV19	TRBJ2-7
CASSPTGQGEKLFF	TGTGCCAGCAGCCCGACGGGGCAGGGTGAAAAACTGTTTTTT	.	.	14	TRBV4-2	TRBJ1-4
CASTSVNTEAFF	TGCGCCAGCACGTCGGTGAACACTGAAGCTTTCTTT	once	.	12	TRBV4-1	TRBJ1-1
CASSPLGTGLSEQYF	TGTGCCAGCAGCCCGCTCGGGACAGGGTTGTCCGAGCAGTACTTC	.	TRBD1	15	TRBV5-5	TRBJ2-7
CASSLQGPSTGELFF	TGTGCCAGCAGCTTACAGGGACCCAGCACCGGGGAGCTGTTTTTT	.	.	15	TRBV5-6	TRBJ2-2
CASSSAISQFF	TGTGCCAGCAGTTCCGCAATTTCGCAGTTCTTC	.	.	11	TRBV27	TRBJ2-1